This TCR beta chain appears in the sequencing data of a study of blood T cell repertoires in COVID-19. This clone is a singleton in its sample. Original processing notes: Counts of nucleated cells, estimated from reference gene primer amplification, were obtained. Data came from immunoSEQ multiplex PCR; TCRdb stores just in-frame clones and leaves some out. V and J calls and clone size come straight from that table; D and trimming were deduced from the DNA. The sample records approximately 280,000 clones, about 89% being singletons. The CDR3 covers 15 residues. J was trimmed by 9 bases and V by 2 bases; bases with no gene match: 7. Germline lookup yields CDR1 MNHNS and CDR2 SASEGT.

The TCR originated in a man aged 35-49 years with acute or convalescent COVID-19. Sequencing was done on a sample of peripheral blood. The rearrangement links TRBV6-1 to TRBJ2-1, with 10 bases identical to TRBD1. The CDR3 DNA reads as TGTGCCAGCAGTGAAAGGGGACAGGGGCAAGGTGAGCAGTTCTTC. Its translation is CASSERGQGQGEQFF.